The 5 T cell receptor beta chains below come from one sample, sequenced in a study of neoadjuvant anti-PD-1 for oral cavity cancer. Clones were read by immunoSEQ multiplex PCR, and TCRdb kept only the in-frame ones, dropping some. This repertoire shows 10,000 to 15,000 clones, 50% to 75% found once; its top ten account for 2% to 3%. The sample in question was PBMCs, obtained before nivolumab (anti-PD-1) treatment. The receptors come from a person between 40 and 79 years old with oral cavity squamous cell carcinoma.

CDR3 nucleotide sequence: TGTGCCAGCAGCCCTTTGGTAGGGACAGGGAACACTGAAGCTTTCTTT. Protein sequence: CASSPLVGTGNTEAFF. This chain joins TRBV9 and TRBJ1-1; TRBD1 matches at 8 bases. CDR3 length: 16 amino acids. Germline assignment: CDR1 SGDLS and CDR2 YYNGEE. The junction had 9 bases not matched to a gene; V was cut back by 4 bases and J by 1 base.

The chain couples TRBV30 to TRBJ2-3; 9 positions match TRBD2. This CDR3 has 13 residues. The J segment lost 8 bases and the V segment lost 3 bases, leaving 6 bases of the junction unmatched. Per germline, CDR1 GTSNPN and CDR2 SVGIG (reference sequence). CDR3 sequence reads: CAWRSSGSSTQYF. The CDR3 nucleotides read TGTGCCTGGAGGAGTAGCGGGAGCTCTACGCAGTATTTT. Complete variable domain (other parts from reference TRBV30 and TRBJ2-3): SQTIHQWPATLVQPVGSPLSLECTVEGTSNPNLYWYRQAAGRGLQLLFYSVGIGQISSEVPQNLSASRPQDRQFILSSKKLLLSDSGFYLCAWRSSGSSTQYFGPGTRLTVL.

The chain carries TRBV11-2 and TRBJ2-7, with unresolved D. Germline assignment: CDR1 SGHAT and CDR2 FQNNGV. Between the trimmed V and J ends, which lost 5 bases and 1 base, there was a span of 9 bases. CDR3 length: 13 residues. The CDR3 spells CASSPLGSYEQYF. The CDR3 DNA reads TGTGCCAGCAGCCCCCTTGGGTCCTACGAGCAGTACTTC.

The V gene is TRBV4-1, the J gene TRBJ1-2; no reliable D call. Germline V lookup: CDR1 MGHRA, CDR2 YSYEKL. V was shortened by 0 bases and J by 2 bases, with 10 bases between the two germline ends. This CDR3 comprises 15 residues. The CDR3 region has the DNA TGCGCCAGCAGCCAAGATTCCGCGGGGAACTATGGCTACACCTTC. Translation: CASSQDSAGNYGYTF.

The rearrangement links TRBV28 to TRBJ2-3, with TRBD2 matching 16 bases. The V segment lost 6 bases and the J segment 6 bases; nucleotides outside the gene matches: 15. The CDR3 runs 19 residues. CDR1 is MDHEN and CDR2 is SYDVKM in the germline V gene. CDR3 region: CASSPLRGLAGGAQDTQYF. CDR3 bases: TGTGCCAGCAGCCCCTTGAGGGGACTAGCGGGAGGGGCCCAGGATACGCAGTATTTT.